The sequence of this T cell receptor beta chain was determined in a study of vaccination effects on CD4 cells after COVID-19. Study-wide context: Samples were taken post-vaccine, and their median timing was 72 days after the second dose.

Assay used: immunoSEQ multiplex PCR; TCRdb lists only in-frame clones, some missing. The sample consists of over 80,000 clones, under 80% of them appearing once. Sequencing followed a ViraFEST assay step that expanded antigen-specific CD4+ T cells with viral peptide pools. Following an approximately 9-day culture, CD4+ T cells were purified. Each participant received a vaccine that was either BNT162b2 or mRNA-1273, given as two doses. Worth noting for this clone: The antigen is undetermined.

The V gene end was trimmed by 5 bases and the J gene end by 4 bases; junction bases not matched to a gene: 6. The CDR3 sequence is 14 residues long. The germline gives CDR1 LNHDA, CDR2 SQIVND (reference sequence). This TCR was sampled from a human donor who received a COVID-19 vaccine. This rearrangement joins TRBV19 to TRBJ2-3; 7 bases are a match to TRBD1. The source material was CD4+ T cells from PBMCs cultured with HCoV-OC43 spike peptides, sampled after COVID-19 vaccination. Described subset: HCoV-OC43 spike overlapping peptide pool stimulation. The CDR3 region has the DNA TGTGCCAGTAGTCTTCGACAGGGACCAGATACGCAGTATTTT. It codes for CASSLRQGPDTQYF.